The source of this T cell receptor beta chain is a study of radiotherapy plus CTLA-4 blockade in lung cancer. Overall study: Objective responses arose in 15% to 20% of patients, and approximately 31% experienced disease control.

Sequencing was performed with immunoSEQ multiplex PCR; in TCRdb, only in-frame clones are kept and a portion is missing. Of some 25,000 clones listed, about two thirds are singletons. A word on this clone: No antigen is known for it.

Study-level points and caveats: Early blood T cell clone dynamics reportedly forecast response best, with interferon-beta. TCR clones from tumors expanded in blood after radiotherapy plus ipilimumab.

Treatment of patients with chemo-refractory metastatic non-small-cell lung cancer consisted of focal radiation plus CTLA-4 blockade with ipilimumab. This CDR3 has 20 amino acids. The V segment lost 0 bases and the J segment 8 bases; nucleotides outside the gene matches: 13. CDR1 and CDR2 (germline): LGHNT, FRNRAP. The genes are TRBV12-5 and TRBJ2-1; 16 nucleotides agree with TRBD2. The specimen comprised peripheral blood, sampled from a patient treated with radiotherapy plus ipilimumab. This sequence was found in a human donor with non-small cell lung cancer whose response to radiotherapy plus ipilimumab could not be evaluated. DNA for the CDR3: TGTGCTAGTGGTTTGGTACTCCCACTCGGGACTAGCGGGAGGGGCTATGAGCAGTTCTTC. This codes for CASGLVLPLGTSGRGYEQFF.